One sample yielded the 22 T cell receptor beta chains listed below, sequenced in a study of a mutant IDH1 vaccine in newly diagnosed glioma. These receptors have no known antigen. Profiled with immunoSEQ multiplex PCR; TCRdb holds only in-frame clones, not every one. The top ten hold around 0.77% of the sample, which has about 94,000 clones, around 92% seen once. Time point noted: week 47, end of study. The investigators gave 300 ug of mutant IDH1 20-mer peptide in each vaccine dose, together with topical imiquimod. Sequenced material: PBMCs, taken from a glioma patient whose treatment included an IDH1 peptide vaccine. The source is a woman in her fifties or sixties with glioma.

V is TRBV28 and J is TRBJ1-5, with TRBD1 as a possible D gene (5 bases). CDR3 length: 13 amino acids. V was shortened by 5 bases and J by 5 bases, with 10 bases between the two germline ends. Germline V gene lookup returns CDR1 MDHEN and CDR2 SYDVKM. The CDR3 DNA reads TGTGCCAGCAGTGCCGACAGTCATCAGCCCCAGCATTTT. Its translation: CASSADSHQPQHF.

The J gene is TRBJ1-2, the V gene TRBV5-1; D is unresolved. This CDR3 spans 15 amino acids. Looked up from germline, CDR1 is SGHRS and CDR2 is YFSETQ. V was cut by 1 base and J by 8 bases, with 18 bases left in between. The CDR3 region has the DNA TGCGCCAGCAGCTTGATGGCGGATGACCCAGGAGGCTACACCTTC. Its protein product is CASSLMADDPGGYTF.

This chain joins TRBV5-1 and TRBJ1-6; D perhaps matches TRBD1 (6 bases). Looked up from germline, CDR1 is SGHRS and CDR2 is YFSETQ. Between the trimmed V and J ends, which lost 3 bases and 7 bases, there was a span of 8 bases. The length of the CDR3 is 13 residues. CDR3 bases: TGCGCCAGCAGCTCAACAGGGAATTCACCCCTCCACTTT. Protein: CASSSTGNSPLHF.

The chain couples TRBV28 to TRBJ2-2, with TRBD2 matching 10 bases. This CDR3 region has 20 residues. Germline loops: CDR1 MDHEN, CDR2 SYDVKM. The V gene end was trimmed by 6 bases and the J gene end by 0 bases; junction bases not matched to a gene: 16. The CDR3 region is CASSQTPLLAGVPNTGELFF. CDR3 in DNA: TGTGCCAGCAGCCAAACCCCCCTCCTAGCGGGAGTGCCGAACACCGGGGAGCTGTTTTTT.

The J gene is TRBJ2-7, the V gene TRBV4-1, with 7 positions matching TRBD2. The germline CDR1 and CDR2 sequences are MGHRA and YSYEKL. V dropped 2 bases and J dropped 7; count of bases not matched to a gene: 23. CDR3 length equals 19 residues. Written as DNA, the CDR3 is TGCGCCAGCAGCCAATTTCCCTCCCCGCGGCTAGCGGCCTTGGAGGAGCAGTACTTC. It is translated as CASSQFPSPRLAALEEQYF.

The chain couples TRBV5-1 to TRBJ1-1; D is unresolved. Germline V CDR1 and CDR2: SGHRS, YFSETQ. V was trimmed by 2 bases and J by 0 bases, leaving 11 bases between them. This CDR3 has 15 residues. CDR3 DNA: TGCGCCAGCAGCTTACCCGGAAACATGAACACTGAAGCTTTCTTT. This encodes CASSLPGNMNTEAFF.

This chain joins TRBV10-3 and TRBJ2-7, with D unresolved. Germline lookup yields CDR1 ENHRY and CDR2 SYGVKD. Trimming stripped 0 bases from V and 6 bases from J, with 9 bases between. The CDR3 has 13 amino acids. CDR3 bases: TGTGCCATCAGTGAGTCGTCCGGGCGCGAGCAGTACTTC. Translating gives CAISESSGREQYF.

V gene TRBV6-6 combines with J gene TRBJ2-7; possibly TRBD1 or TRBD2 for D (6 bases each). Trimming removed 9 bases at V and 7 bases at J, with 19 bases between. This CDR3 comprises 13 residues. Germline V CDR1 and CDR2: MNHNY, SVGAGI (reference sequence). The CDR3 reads CASGGTSEGEQYF. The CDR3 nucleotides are TGTGCCAGTGGGGGGACATCGGAGGGAGAGCAGTACTTC.

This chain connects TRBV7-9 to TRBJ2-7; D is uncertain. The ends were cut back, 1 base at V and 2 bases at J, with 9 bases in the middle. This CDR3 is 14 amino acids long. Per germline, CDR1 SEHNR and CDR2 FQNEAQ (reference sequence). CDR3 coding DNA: TGTGCCAGCAGCTTAGTAAAGGCCCCCTACGAGCAGTACTTC. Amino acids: CASSLVKAPYEQYF. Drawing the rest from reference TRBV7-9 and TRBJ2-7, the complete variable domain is DTGVSQNPRHKITKRGQNVTFRCDPISEHNRLYWYRQTLGQGPEFLTYFQNEAQLEKSRLLSDRFSAERPKGSFSTLEIQRTEQGDSAMYLCASSLVKAPYEQYFGPGTRLTVT.

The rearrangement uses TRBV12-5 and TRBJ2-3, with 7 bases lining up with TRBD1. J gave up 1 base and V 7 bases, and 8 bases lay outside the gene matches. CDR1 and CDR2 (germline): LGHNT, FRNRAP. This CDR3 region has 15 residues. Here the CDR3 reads CASALPGQGTDTQYF. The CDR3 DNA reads TGTGCTAGTGCCCTCCCCGGACAGGGCACAGATACGCAGTATTTT.

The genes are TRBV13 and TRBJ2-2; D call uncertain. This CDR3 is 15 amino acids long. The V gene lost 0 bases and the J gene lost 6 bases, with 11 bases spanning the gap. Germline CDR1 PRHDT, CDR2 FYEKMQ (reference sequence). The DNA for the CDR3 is TGTGCCAGCAGCTTAGGCCGAGTGCCGGCCGGGGAGCTGTTTTTT. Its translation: CASSLGRVPAGELFF.

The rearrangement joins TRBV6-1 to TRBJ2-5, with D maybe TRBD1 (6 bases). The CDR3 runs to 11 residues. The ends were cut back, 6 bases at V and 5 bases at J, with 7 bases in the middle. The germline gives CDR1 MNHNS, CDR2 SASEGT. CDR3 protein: CASRQGETQYF. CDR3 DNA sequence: TGTGCCAGCAGACAGGGCGAGACCCAGTACTTC.

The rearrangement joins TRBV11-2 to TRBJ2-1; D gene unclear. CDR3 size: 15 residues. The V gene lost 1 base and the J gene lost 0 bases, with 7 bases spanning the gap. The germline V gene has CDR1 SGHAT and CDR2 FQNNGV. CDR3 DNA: TGTGCCAGCAGCTTAGGGTCCCTCTCCTACAATGAGCAGTTCTTC. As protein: CASSLGSLSYNEQFF. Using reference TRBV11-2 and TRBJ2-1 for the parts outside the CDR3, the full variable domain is EAGVAQSPRYKIIEKRQSVAFWCNPISGHATLYWYQQILGQGPKLLIQFQNNGVVDDSQLPKDRFSAERLKGVDSTLKIQPAKLEDSAVYLCASSLGSLSYNEQFFGPGTRLTVL.

The CDR3 sequence is CASSLPGQGNRPQHF. CDR3 sequence (DNA): TGTGCCAGCAGTTTGCCCGGGCAGGGCAATAGGCCCCAGCATTTT. This rearrangement joins TRBV28 to TRBJ1-5, with a possible D match to TRBD1 (5 bases). V lost 3 bases to trimming and J lost 9 bases, with 18 bases between them. CDR1 is MDHEN and CDR2 is SYDVKM in the germline V gene. This CDR3 is built from 15 residues.

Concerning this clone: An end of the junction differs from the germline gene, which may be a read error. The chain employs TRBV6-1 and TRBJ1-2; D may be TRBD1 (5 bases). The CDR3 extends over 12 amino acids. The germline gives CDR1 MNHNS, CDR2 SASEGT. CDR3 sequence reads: CACRQRVWGYTF. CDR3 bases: TGTGCCTGCAGACAGCGGGTTTGGGGCTACACCTTC.

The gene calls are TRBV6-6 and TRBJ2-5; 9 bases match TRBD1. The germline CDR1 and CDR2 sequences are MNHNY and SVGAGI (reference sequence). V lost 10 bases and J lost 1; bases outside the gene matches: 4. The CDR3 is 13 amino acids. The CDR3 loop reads CATGQGTQETQYF. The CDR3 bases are TGTGCCACCGGACAGGGGACCCAAGAGACCCAGTACTTC.

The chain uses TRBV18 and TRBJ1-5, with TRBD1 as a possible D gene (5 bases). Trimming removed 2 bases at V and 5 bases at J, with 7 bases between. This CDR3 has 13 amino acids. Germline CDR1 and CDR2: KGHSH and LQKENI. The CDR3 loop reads CASSPRGDQPQHF. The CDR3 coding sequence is TGTGCCAGCTCACCAAGAGGGGATCAGCCCCAGCATTTT.

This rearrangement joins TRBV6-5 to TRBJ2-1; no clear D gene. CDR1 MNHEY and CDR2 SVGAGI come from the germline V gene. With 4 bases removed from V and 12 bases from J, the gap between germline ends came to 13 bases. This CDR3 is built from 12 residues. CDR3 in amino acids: CASSSFGSGQFF. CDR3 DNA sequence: TGTGCCAGCAGTTCATTTGGGTCAGGGCAGTTCTTC.

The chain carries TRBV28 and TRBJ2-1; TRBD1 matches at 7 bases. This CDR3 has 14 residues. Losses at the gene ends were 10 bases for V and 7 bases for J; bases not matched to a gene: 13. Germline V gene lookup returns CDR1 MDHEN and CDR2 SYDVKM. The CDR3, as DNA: TGTGCCACAGGGGGAGAGACAGGGTTAAATGAGCAGTTCTTC. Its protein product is CATGGETGLNEQFF.

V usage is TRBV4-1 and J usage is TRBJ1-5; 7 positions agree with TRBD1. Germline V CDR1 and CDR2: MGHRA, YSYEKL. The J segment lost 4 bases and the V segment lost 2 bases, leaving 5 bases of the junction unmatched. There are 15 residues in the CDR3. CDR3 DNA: TGCGCCAGCAGCCAACGGGCAGGGGGTAATCAGCCCCAGCATTTT. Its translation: CASSQRAGGNQPQHF.

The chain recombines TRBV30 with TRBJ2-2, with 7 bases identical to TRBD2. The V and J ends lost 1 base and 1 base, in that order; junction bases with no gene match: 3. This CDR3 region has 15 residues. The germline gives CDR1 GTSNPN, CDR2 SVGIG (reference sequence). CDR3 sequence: CAWSEGGGNTGELFF. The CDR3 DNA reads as TGTGCCTGGAGTGAGGGCGGGGGGAACACCGGGGAGCTGTTTTTT. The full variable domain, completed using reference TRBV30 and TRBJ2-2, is SQTIHQWPATLVQPVGSPLSLECTVEGTSNPNLYWYRQAAGRGLQLLFYSVGIGQISSEVPQNLSASRPQDRQFILSSKKLLLSDSGFYLCAWSEGGGNTGELFFGEGSRLTVL.

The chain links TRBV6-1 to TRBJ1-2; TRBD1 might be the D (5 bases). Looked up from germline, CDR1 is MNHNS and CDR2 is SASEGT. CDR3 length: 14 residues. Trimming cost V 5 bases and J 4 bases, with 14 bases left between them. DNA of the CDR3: TGTGCCAGCAGTAAGGACAAAAGCGTCTATGGCTACACCTTC. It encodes CASSKDKSVYGYTF.